Below, 2 T cell receptor beta chains from the same sample are listed, as sequenced in a study of blood T cell repertoires in COVID-19. Using immunoSEQ multiplex PCR, the repertoire was profiled, and TCRdb retains in-frame clones only, with some absent. The table includes approximately 210,000 clones, around 84% detected once. Sequenced sample: peripheral blood. The receptor source for this set is a woman older than 75 with COVID-19, enrolled during active disease.

The CDR3 coding sequence is TGTGCCAGCTCACCAAATAAATCCAGCGGTTCACCCCTCCACTTT. Amino acid sequence: CASSPNKSSGSPLHF. J is TRBJ1-6 and V is TRBV18; the D is unclear. The CDR3 consists of 15 residues. Trimming removed 2 bases at V and 9 bases at J, with 14 bases between. Germline-derived CDR1 and CDR2 are KGHSH and LQKENI.

This clone was counted only a few times. The chain uses TRBV7-3 and TRBJ2-3; D possibly corresponds to TRBD1 (6 bases). This CDR3 contains 14 residues. V lost 4 bases, J lost 5 bases, and 13 bases lay in between. Per germline, CDR1 SGHTA and CDR2 FQGTGA. CDR3 sequence reads: CASSSGQIVDTQYF. The CDR3 DNA reads TGTGCCAGCAGCTCCGGACAGATTGTAGATACGCAGTATTTT.